One sample yielded the 5 T cell receptor beta chains listed below, sequenced in a study of blood T cells in healthy people across ages. With a J-beta primer mix and a sample-barcoded 5' primer, a second PCR ran about 7 to 12 cycles. MiXCR, applied by TCRdb to the 5' RACE reads, yields one record per CDR3 protein. The sample has more than 650,000 distinct CDR3 sequences; about 24% are singletons. Sequencing was carried out using blood. The receptors shown here come from a man in his 70s in good health.

This clonotype has a handful of counts. V gene TRBV28 combines with J gene TRBJ2-5, with TRBD2 identical over 8 bases. This CDR3 is 16 amino acids long. Germline V CDR1 and CDR2: MDHEN, SYDVKM. The V gene end was trimmed by 4 bases and the J gene end by 5 bases; junction bases not matched to a gene: 12. The DNA of the CDR3 is TGTGCCAGCAGTTGGGGGGGAGCGGGGGTAGTTGAGACCCAGTACTTC. Amino acid sequence: CASSWGGAGVVETQYF.

The V call is TRBV5-1, the J call TRBJ2-3, with D possibly being TRBD1 or TRBD2 (5 bases each). The CDR3 extends over 16 amino acids. With 4 bases removed from V and 2 bases from J, the gap between germline ends came to 17 bases. In germline, CDR1 is SGHRS, CDR2 YFSETQ. The CDR3 nucleotides are TGCGCCAGCAGCGGACCCCCCGGGGACCTCACAGATACGCAGTATTTT. Translating it yields CASSGPPGDLTDTQYF. Based on the CDR3 plus reference TRBV5-1 and TRBJ2-3, the full variable domain is KAGVTQTPRYLIKTRGQQVTLSCSPISGHRSVSWYQQTPGQGLQFLFEYFSETQRNKGNFPGRFSGRQFSNSRSEMNVSTLELGDSALYLCASSGPPGDLTDTQYFGPGTRLTVL.

The chain carries TRBV10-3 and TRBJ2-1, with D perhaps TRBD2 (5 bases). V gave up 0 bases and J gave up 7 bases, with 10 bases separating them. From germline, CDR1 is ENHRY and CDR2 SYGVKD. This CDR3 region has 14 residues. The DNA for the CDR3 is TGTGCCATCAGTGAGTCGCCCACTAGTAATGAGCAGTTCTTC. Residues: CAISESPTSNEQFF.

This chain joins TRBV6-2 or TRBV6-3 and TRBJ2-5; D is uncertain. The CDR3 sequence is 15 residues long. Trimming took 0 bases from V and 4 from J, leaving 12 bases between them. Germline V lookup: CDR1 MNHEY, CDR2 SVGEGT. This CDR3 reads CASSYSLLGGETQYF. The CDR3 bases are TGTGCCAGCAGTTACTCGTTGCTGGGCGGAGAGACCCAGTACTTC.

The chain combines TRBV7-8 with TRBJ2-1, with D possibly being TRBD2 (7 bases). V lost 1 base, J lost 2 bases, and 12 bases lay in between. Germline assignment: CDR1 SGHVS and CDR2 FQNEAQ. The CDR3 spans 16 residues. CDR3 sequence (DNA): TGTGCCAGCAGCTTAGTTGGGGGGGCCACCTACAATGAGCAGTTCTTC. Its translation is CASSLVGGATYNEQFF.